This T cell receptor beta chain was captured by sequencing in a study of T cell repertoires in cytomegalovirus infection. Findings of the study overall: Adding up the frequency of public TCR beta families identified people who carried CMV plus the relevant HLA.

Germline V gene sequence: CDR1 MNHEY, CDR2 SVGAGI. This CDR3 spans 13 amino acids. Trimming took off 2 bases at V and 6 bases at J, with 9 bases between the two ends. TCRdb re-called the reads with MiXCR, one entry per CDR3 protein. Of fewer than 650,000 distinct CDR3 sequences in the sample, approximately 40% are singletons; the top ten hold 48%. In this sample, this clonotype turned up a few times. No antigen is known for it. Sample: cultured PBMCs, taken from culture after CMV antigen stimulation. The chain recombines TRBV6-5 with TRBJ2-3; either TRBD1 or TRBD2 may fit D (5 bases each). This receptor was taken from a human donor in good health (CMV status not recorded). Some clones in this sample may be carry-over from other donors' samples. The CDR3 protein is CASSYGTPDTQYF. CDR3 coding DNA: TGTGCCAGCAGTTACGGGACGCCGGATACGCAGTATTTT.